A single sample gave rise to the 20 T cell receptor beta chains below, sequenced in a study of cytomegalovirus exposure and HLA in healthy donors. The PCR contained 60 Vbeta and 13 Jbeta primers. TCRdb's table, derived via immunoSEQ multiplex PCR, lists solely in-frame clones and lacks some. The sample holds about 160,000 clones, around 77% seen once. Sequencing used PBMCs. The receptors come from a man aged 55-75 years in good health and CMV-seronegative.

The chain carries TRBV7-3 and TRBJ1-1; a weak D match, TRBD1 (5 bases). With 0 bases removed from V and 6 bases from J, the gap between germline ends came to 14 bases. Germline CDR1 is SGHTA and CDR2 is FQGTGA. The CDR3 runs 15 residues. In DNA, the CDR3 is TGTGCCAGCAGCTTAACAGGGGTAGGGACTTCTGAAGCTTTCTTT. Amino acid sequence: CASSLTGVGTSEAFF.

J is TRBJ2-7 and V is TRBV25-1; 7 bases line up with TRBD1. Unmatched junction bases numbered 7, after V lost 6 bases and J lost 2 bases. CDR1 and CDR2 from the germline V gene are MGHDK and SYGVNS. The CDR3 contains 14 residues. This CDR3 reads CASREDRLPYEQYF. The CDR3 coding sequence is TGTGCCAGCAGGGAGGACAGGTTGCCCTACGAGCAGTACTTC.

The chain is built from TRBV7-7 and TRBJ2-5; 15 positions match TRBD2. CDR3 length: 16 amino acids. V lost 5 bases, J lost 5 bases, and 6 bases stayed unmatched. The germline V gene encodes CDR1 SSHAT and CDR2 FNYEAQ (reference sequence). The CDR3 coding sequence is TGTGCCAGCAGCGCCGGACTAGCGGGGGGGCGGGAGACCCAGTACTTC. Its translation: CASSAGLAGGRETQYF.

V and J are TRBV6-4 and TRBJ2-5, with 8 positions matching TRBD1. The CDR3 has 15 amino acids. V trimming: 5 bases; J trimming: 4 bases; junction bases outside the gene matches: 9. Germline CDR1 is MRHNA and CDR2 is SNTAGT. CDR3 bases: TGTGCCAGCAGTCTCGCAGGGGGCGGAGGAGAGACCCAGTACTTC. Translated, it gives CASSLAGGGGETQYF.

By share, this clone counts as medium-sized (0.01 to 0.1%). CDR3 protein: CASSIQGGGYGYTF. CDR3 bases: TGTGCCAGTAGTATTCAGGGAGGGGGATATGGCTACACCTTC. The V and J genes are TRBV19 and TRBJ1-2; D might be TRBD1 (6 bases). Trimming took 3 bases from V and 5 from J, leaving 13 bases between them. CDR3 length: 14 amino acids. Germline CDR1 is LNHDA and CDR2 is SQIVND (reference sequence).

This clone turned up a few times. The chain couples TRBV10-3 to TRBJ2-2; D gene unclear. CDR3 size: 13 residues. The ends were cut back, 3 bases at V and 1 base at J, with 3 bases in the middle. CDR1 and CDR2 from the germline V gene are ENHRY and SYGVKD. This CDR3 is CAISDVNTGELFF. The CDR3 DNA reads as TGTGCCATCAGTGACGTGAACACCGGGGAGCTGTTTTTT.

The chain uses TRBV10-3 and TRBJ1-1; tentatively, D is TRBD1 (6 bases). Trimming took off 3 bases at V and 3 bases at J, with 11 bases between the two ends. CDR1 and CDR2 (germline): ENHRY, SYGVKD. This CDR3 has 14 residues. CDR3 coding DNA: TGTGCCATCAGTGATAACAGGGAATACACTGAAGCTTTCTTT. Translation: CAISDNREYTEAFF.

The rearrangement joins TRBV18 to TRBJ1-4; D call uncertain. Germline CDR1 reads KGHSH; CDR2 reads LQKENI. This CDR3 has 15 amino acids. The germline V and J ends were trimmed by 3 bases and 0 bases, with 8 bases remaining between them. CDR3 amino acids: CASSPGGATNEKLFF. CDR3 DNA sequence: TGTGCCAGCTCACCTGGAGGTGCAACTAATGAAAAACTGTTTTTT.

The gene calls are TRBV6-1 and TRBJ2-7, with 7 bases lining up with TRBD1. Per germline, CDR1 MNHNS and CDR2 SASEGT. This CDR3 has 13 residues. V gave up 7 bases and J gave up 3 bases; unmatched junction bases: 6. This CDR3 is CASNKGGLYEQYF. The CDR3 DNA reads TGTGCCAGCAATAAAGGGGGCCTCTACGAGCAGTACTTC.

As for this clone: Within the sample, other DNA sequences also encode this same CDR3. The chain joins TRBV5-1 to TRBJ2-7, with D possibly TRBD2 on 6 matching bases. Trimming left V 2 bases short and J 7 bases short, with 13 bases between. There are 13 residues in the CDR3. The germline CDR1 and CDR2 sequences are SGHRS and YFSETQ. CDR3 DNA sequence: TGCGCCAGCAGCTTAGAAGGGGCGGGGGAGCAGTACTTC. Protein product: CASSLEGAGEQYF.

Concerning this clone itself: At the DNA level, this CDR3 is encoded by other sequences in the same sample as well. This sequence joins TRBV10-1 and TRBJ1-1, with D possibly TRBD1 on 6 matching bases. Germline V gives CDR1 WNHNN, CDR2 SYGVQD (reference sequence). The V and J ends lost 4 bases and 5 bases respectively, with 17 bases between them. The CDR3 covers 15 residues. The CDR3 spells CASSVTRGTTTEAFF. The CDR3 DNA sequence: TGCGCCAGCAGTGTTACGCGGGGGACAACAACTGAAGCTTTCTTT.

The chain couples TRBV30 to TRBJ1-1, with no clear D. The CDR3 spans 11 residues. Per germline, CDR1 GTSNPN and CDR2 SVGIG (reference sequence). V gave up 4 bases and J gave up 10 bases, with 13 bases separating them. The CDR3 spells CAWIRGFGAFF. The CDR3 coding sequence is TGTGCCTGGATCCGGGGATTTGGAGCTTTCTTT.

The chain has TRBV9 and TRBJ2-7; possibly TRBD2 for D (6 bases). The V gene lost 0 bases and the J gene lost 3 bases, with 13 bases spanning the gap. This CDR3 has 15 amino acids. CDR1 is SGDLS and CDR2 is YYNGEE in the germline V gene. In DNA, the CDR3 is TGTGCCAGCAGCGTAGGGGGCGGGGAATTCTACGAGCAGTACTTC. It translates to CASSVGGGEFYEQYF. The whole variable domain, filled in from reference TRBV9 and TRBJ2-7, reads DSGVTQTPKHLITATGQRVTLRCSPRSGDLSVYWYQQSLDQGLQFLIQYYNGEERAKGNILERFSAQQFPDLHSELNLSSLELGDSALYFCASSVGGGEFYEQYFGPGTRLTVT.

The CDR3 DNA follows: TGTGCCAGCAGTTCACCGGGACAGGAGCCCCAAAGCTACACCTTC. Protein product: CASSSPGQEPQSYTF. The chain links TRBV28 to TRBJ1-2, with 8 bases fitting TRBD1. The CDR3 is 15 residues long. Unmatched junction bases numbered 13, after V lost 4 bases and J lost 9 bases. The germline V gene has CDR1 MDHEN and CDR2 SYDVKM.

The chain has TRBV5-3 and TRBJ2-1, with 10 bases aligning to TRBD2. TRBV5-3 is noted as an ORF with a role that remains uncertain. V dropped 1 base and J dropped 3; count of bases not matched to a gene: 1. The CDR3 extends over 15 amino acids. CDR3: CARSLSSGGYNEQFF. In DNA form, the CDR3 reads TGTGCCAGAAGCTTGTCTAGCGGGGGCTACAATGAGCAGTTCTTC.

The chain has TRBV5-6 and TRBJ1-4; no reliable D call. Per germline, CDR1 SGHDT and CDR2 YYEEEE. V lost 1 base and J 5 bases, leaving 6 bases between the germline ends. CDR3 size: 13 residues. The CDR3 sequence is CASSLRRNEKLFF. CDR3 nucleotide sequence: TGTGCCAGCAGCTTGAGGAGGAATGAAAAACTGTTTTTT. Together with reference TRBV5-6 and TRBJ1-4, the CDR3 gives the full variable domain: DAGVTQSPTHLIKTRGQQVTLRCSPKSGHDTVSWYQQALGQGPQFIFQYYEEEERQRGNFPDRFSGHQFPNYSSELNVNALLLGDSALYLCASSLRRNEKLFFGSGTQLSVL.

V and J are TRBV27 and TRBJ2-1, with 11 bases identical to TRBD2. This CDR3 is built from 14 residues. Trimming cost V 1 base and J 10 bases; bases outside gene matches: 3. Germline CDR1 is MNHEY and CDR2 is SMNVEV (reference sequence). CDR3 nucleotide sequence: TGTGCCAGCAGTTTATTAGCGGGGGGGCCCGAGCAGTTCTTC. Residues: CASSLLAGGPEQFF.

The chain employs TRBV19 and TRBJ1-1; the D gene is possibly TRBD1 (5 bases). The V and J ends lost 6 bases and 6 bases respectively, with 20 bases between them. The CDR3 has 15 residues. CDR1 is LNHDA and CDR2 is SQIVND in the germline V gene (reference sequence). The CDR3, as DNA: TGTGCCAGTAGCCACCAGACCCGGGACTTCGCTGAAGCTTTCTTT. Translating it yields CASSHQTRDFAEAFF. Together with reference TRBV19 and TRBJ1-1, the CDR3 gives the full variable domain: DGGITQSPKYLFRKEGQNVTLSCEQNLNHDAMYWYRQDPGQGLRLIYYSQIVNDFQKGDIAEGYSVSREKKESFPLTVTSAQKNPTAFYLCASSHQTRDFAEAFFGQGTRLTVV.

The chain carries TRBV7-2 and TRBJ2-5; D is perhaps TRBD2 (6 bases). Germline V lookup: CDR1 SGHTA, CDR2 FQGNSA. V gave up 4 bases and J gave up 8 bases, with 20 bases separating them. This CDR3 is 15 amino acids long. The CDR3 sequence: CASSSGLGEVGTQYF. CDR3 in DNA: TGTGCCAGCAGCTCAGGACTGGGGGAGGTTGGAACCCAGTACTTC.

CDR3 in DNA: TGTGCCAGTAGTTCGGGACACCGCAATCAGCCCCAGCATTTT. Translating gives CASSSGHRNQPQHF. J is TRBJ1-5 and V is TRBV19; a possible D gene is TRBD1 (6 bases). The germline gives CDR1 LNHDA, CDR2 SQIVND (reference sequence). This CDR3 is built from 14 residues. V was pared by 5 bases and J by 2 bases, with 10 bases between. The full variable domain, rest sourced from reference TRBV19 and TRBJ1-5, is DGGITQSPKYLFRKEGQNVTLSCEQNLNHDAMYWYRQDPGQGLRLIYYSQIVNDFQKGDIAEGYSVSREKKESFPLTVTSAQKNPTAFYLCASSSGHRNQPQHFGDGTRLSIL.